This passage covers 32 T cell receptor beta chains from one sample sequenced in a study of human T cells and chemical hapten exposure. TCRdb fed the RACE reads into MiXCR, producing one record per CDR3 protein. The sample gives approximately 68,000 distinct CDR3 sequences, roughly 8.5% of which show up once; around 3.3% is in the top ten. Time point here: patch test 2, 6 weeks after DPC sensitization. Treatment defined: therapeutic diphenylcyclopropenone sensitization with weekly scalp DPC. Sample: whole blood, taken in connection with sensitization to the hapten diphenylcyclopropenone (DPC). The receptors shown here come from a woman in her fifties or sixties with alopecia areata. Some clones in this sample may be carry-over from other donors' samples.

This chain joins TRBV20-1 and TRBJ2-1, with 15 bases that match TRBD2. The CDR3 is made up of 16 amino acids. Germline V CDR1 and CDR2: DFQATT, SNEGSKA (reference sequence). V shed 6 bases and J 1 base; nucleotides not matched to a gene: 4. CDR3 nucleotides: TGCAGTGCCGGACTAGCGGGAGGGAGGTCCTACAATGAGCAGTTCTTC. Translated: CSAGLAGGRSYNEQFF.

In the case of this clonotype: This clone may be a read error of a much larger clone one base away. This chain uses TRBV7-2 with TRBJ2-7; the D gene is possibly TRBD1 (5 bases). The CDR3 runs to 15 residues. The germline V gene has CDR1 SGHTA and CDR2 FQGNSA. The V end lost 6 bases, the J end lost 2 bases, and 17 bases lay between the germline ends. The CDR3 is CASSLGLVGTYEQYF. Here the CDR3 DNA reads TGTGCCAGCAGTTTGGGGCTAGTGGGGACCTACGAGCAGTACTTC.

This clonotype was picked up a small number of times. The chain couples TRBV7-6 to TRBJ1-1; D is unclear. V was shortened by 1 base and J by 4 bases, with 13 bases between the two germline ends. The CDR3 loop spans 15 amino acids. Germline CDR1 and CDR2: SGHVS and FNYEAQ. The CDR3 bases are TGTGCCAGCAGCTTAGTTACAGCGTTGAGCACTGAAGCTTTCTTT. This codes for CASSLVTALSTEAFF. Variable domain in full (rest from reference TRBV7-6 and TRBJ1-1): GAGVSQSPRYKVTKRGQDVALRCDPISGHVSLYWYRQALGQGPEFLTYFNYEAQQDKSGLPNDRFSAERPEGSISTLTIQRTEQRDSAMYRCASSLVTALSTEAFFGQGTRLTVV.

The rearrangement joins TRBV30 to TRBJ1-1, with D unclear. CDR3 size: 12 residues. Deletions cut 3 bases from V and 6 bases from J, with 11 bases between. The germline CDR1 and CDR2 sequences are GTSNPN and SVGIG (reference sequence). The CDR3 DNA is TGTGCCTGGAGCCATAAGGGATCTGAAGCTTTCTTT. Translating it yields CAWSHKGSEAFF.

In this sample, this clonotype turned up a few times. The rearrangement links TRBV5-4 to TRBJ2-5; 13 nucleotides align to TRBD2. The CDR3 covers 15 residues. The ends lost 2 bases at V and 4 bases at J; junction bases unmatched: 2. Germline CDR1 reads SGHNT; CDR2 reads YYREEE (reference sequence). The CDR3 sequence is CASSFGLAGAETQYF. Written as DNA, the CDR3 is TGTGCCAGCAGCTTCGGACTAGCGGGAGCAGAGACCCAGTACTTC.

The table lists this clonotype with a few counts. The rearrangement uses TRBV7-9 and TRBJ2-3; 12 bases are shared with TRBD2. V lost 6 bases, J lost 5 bases, and 6 bases stayed unmatched. The CDR3 sequence is 15 residues long. Germline-derived CDR1 and CDR2 are SEHNR and FQNEAQ (reference sequence). CDR3 sequence: CASSSGLAGRDTQYF. The DNA of the CDR3 is TGTGCCAGCAGTTCCGGACTAGCGGGACGAGATACGCAGTATTTT.

The rearrangement joins TRBV2 to TRBJ1-4; TRBD1 aligns across 12 bases. The CDR3 totals 13 residues. Germline V gene lookup returns CDR1 SNHLY and CDR2 FYNNEI. The V and J ends lost 7 bases and 10 bases, in that order; junction bases with no gene match: 4. CDR3 loop: CASTGTGGVKLFF. CDR3 DNA: TGTGCCAGCACCGGGACAGGGGGCGTAAAACTGTTTTTT.

This clonotype was picked up a small number of times. This chain connects TRBV14 to TRBJ1-2; 9 bases map to TRBD1. The CDR3 covers 13 residues. Per the germline V gene, CDR1 is SGHDN and CDR2 is FVKESK. The V segment lost 5 bases and the J segment 8 bases; nucleotides outside the gene matches: 6. The CDR3 protein is CASSYTGGAGYTF. CDR3 nucleotide sequence: TGTGCCAGCAGCTACACAGGGGGCGCGGGCTACACCTTC.

V is TRBV11-3 and J is TRBJ2-3, with 9 bases matching TRBD1. The CDR3 runs 14 residues. The germline V gene has CDR1 SGHNT and CDR2 YENEEA. Trimming took 5 bases from V and 5 from J; bases not matched to a gene: 5. The CDR3 region has the DNA TGTGCCAGCAGCCAATGGACAGGGGAAGATACGCAGTATTTT. Translating gives CASSQWTGEDTQYF. Supplemented by reference TRBV11-3 and TRBJ2-3, the full variable domain reads EAGVVQSPRYKIIEKKQPVAFWCNPISGHNTLYWYLQNLGQGPELLIRYENEEAVDDSQLPKDRFSAERLKGVDSTLKIQPAELGDSAVYLCASSQWTGEDTQYFGPGTRLTVL.

This clonotype was seen a single time. Being one base from a much bigger clone, this may be a read error. V and J are TRBV6-1 and TRBJ1-4, with TRBD1 identical over 9 bases. Germline CDR1 reads MNHNS; CDR2 reads SASEGT. The CDR3 has 14 amino acids. The V segment lost 5 bases and the J segment 6 bases; nucleotides outside the gene matches: 4. The CDR3 DNA sequence: TGTGCCAGCAGTAACAGGGGGCGGGATGAAAAACTGTTTTTT. Translated, it gives CASSNRGRDEKLFF.

This chain links TRBV19 with TRBJ2-7; 10 nucleotides match TRBD2. This CDR3 has 15 residues. V was pared by 4 bases and J by 6 bases, with 9 bases of the junction left unmatched. Germline-derived CDR1 and CDR2 are LNHDA and SQIVND (reference sequence). CDR3 protein: CASSTQAGGPGEQYF. The CDR3 nucleotides read TGTGCCAGTAGTACTCAAGCGGGGGGGCCCGGCGAGCAGTACTTC.

This clonotype was counted many times. This sequence joins TRBV12-3 or TRBV12-4 and TRBJ1-1; D unclear. The CDR3 runs 14 residues. Trimming took off 9 bases at V and 0 bases at J, with 14 bases between the two ends. CDR3 bases: TGTGCCAGTCGGCCCCGACGGATGAACACTGAAGCTTTCTTT. Encoded protein: CASRPRRMNTEAFF.

This clonotype showed up many times. The CDR3 DNA sequence: TGTGCCAGCAGCTTAGCTCCTAATGAGCAGTTCTTC. Its translation is CASSLAPNEQFF. This chain uses TRBV11-2 with TRBJ2-1; D is undetermined. The V and J ends lost 1 base and 7 bases respectively, with 5 bases between them. This CDR3 has 12 residues. Germline values: CDR1 SGHAT, CDR2 FQNNGV.

This clonotype was seen repeatedly, ten times or more. The rearrangement uses TRBV24-1 and TRBJ2-3; D gene ambiguous. Trimming stripped 2 bases from V and 2 bases from J, with 7 bases between. The CDR3 contains 14 residues. Germline CDR1 KGHDR, CDR2 SFDVKD. The CDR3, as DNA: TGTGCCACCAGTGATTACCCCCTCACAGATACGCAGTATTTT. This encodes CATSDYPLTDTQYF.

The chain combines TRBV3-1 with TRBJ2-7, with D perhaps matching TRBD1 (7 bases). The germline CDR1 and CDR2 sequences are LGHDT and YNNKEL (reference sequence). The CDR3 runs 14 residues. V was cut by 4 bases and J by 1 base, with 11 bases left in between. Here the CDR3 DNA reads TGTGCCAGCAGCCGCGGGGACAGTTCCTACGAGCAGTACTTC. Its translation: CASSRGDSSYEQYF.

This clonotype appeared a few times. The V and J genes are TRBV27 and TRBJ2-7; D is undetermined. CDR3 length equals 15 residues. Trimming took off 5 bases at V and 0 bases at J, with 14 bases between the two ends. Germline V gives CDR1 MNHEY, CDR2 SMNVEV (reference sequence). The CDR3 spells CASSPSSLGSYEQYF. The CDR3, as DNA: TGTGCCAGCAGTCCCTCCTCTCTGGGCTCCTACGAGCAGTACTTC.

This clonotype was seen ten or more times. This chain joins TRBV4-2 and TRBJ1-5; TRBD1 is a possible D gene (5 bases). The germline V gene has CDR1 LGHNA and CDR2 YNFKEQ. V was pared by 1 base and J by 6 bases, with 16 bases between. This CDR3 contains 16 residues. The CDR3 here is CASSQVDAGGTQPQHF. The DNA of the CDR3 is TGTGCCAGCAGCCAAGTGGACGCCGGGGGGACTCAGCCCCAGCATTTT.

There are many counts of this clonotype. The J gene is TRBJ1-1, the V gene TRBV15, with a possible D match to TRBD1 (6 bases). The germline V and J ends were trimmed by 5 bases and 5 bases, with 15 bases remaining between them. CDR3 length: 14 amino acids. The germline V gene has CDR1 LNHNV and CDR2 YYDKDF (reference sequence). CDR3 DNA: TGTGCCACCAGCCGGAGGGGGGGGCGAACTGAAGCTTTCTTT. This gives the protein CATSRRGGRTEAFF.

This clonotype was observed a handful of times. This chain joins TRBV7-3 and TRBJ1-2, with 7 bases that match TRBD1. The V segment lost 6 bases and the J segment 3 bases; nucleotides outside the gene matches: 4. The length of the CDR3 is 13 residues. Germline values: CDR1 SGHTA, CDR2 FQGTGA. The CDR3 DNA reads TGTGCCAGCAGGTCTACAGGGGACTATGGCTACACCTTC. Its protein product is CASRSTGDYGYTF.

J is TRBJ1-2 and V is TRBV6-6, with a possible D match to TRBD1 (5 bases). Looked up from germline, CDR1 is MNHNY and CDR2 is SVGAGI (reference sequence). V was pared by 9 bases and J by 1 base, with 24 bases between. The CDR3 is made up of 17 amino acids. The chain's CDR3 is CASRGQMGQGVNYGYTF. CDR3 DNA sequence: TGTGCCAGTAGGGGTCAAATGGGGCAGGGAGTTAACTATGGCTACACCTTC.

This clonotype was observed a few times. The chain combines TRBV2 with TRBJ1-6, with D possibly TRBD1 on 5 matching bases. Trimming cost V 3 bases and J 10 bases, with 13 bases left between them. CDR1 and CDR2 from the germline V gene are SNHLY and FYNNEI. The CDR3 totals 14 residues. The chain's CDR3 is CASSDRGWGSPLHF. Here the CDR3 DNA reads TGTGCCAGCAGTGATCGTGGTTGGGGGTCACCCCTCCACTTT.

This clonotype came up many times. V usage is TRBV5-4 and J usage is TRBJ2-3; TRBD1 matches 8 bases. CDR1 SGHNT and CDR2 YYREEE come from the germline V gene (reference sequence). V shed 3 bases, J shed 3 bases, and the junction held 6 bases outside the gene matches. CDR3 length equals 15 residues. CDR3 sequence reads: CASSSQDRGTDTQYF. CDR3 nucleotides: TGTGCCAGCAGCTCTCAAGACAGGGGAACAGATACGCAGTATTTT.

The gene calls are TRBV13 and TRBJ2-7, with TRBD1 identical over 12 bases. Trimming cost V 5 bases and J 7 bases; bases outside gene matches: 6. Germline V gene data show CDR1 as PRHDT and CDR2 as FYEKMQ (reference sequence). CDR3 length: 14 residues. The CDR3 region has the DNA TGTGCCAGCAGCAAGGGACAGGGGGCGCGTGAGCAGTACTTC. Protein: CASSKGQGAREQYF.

This clonotype was counted ten times or more. The chain couples TRBV20-1 to TRBJ2-1; the match to TRBD2 covers 7 bases. CDR1 is DFQATT, CDR2 SNEGSKA, per germline (reference sequence). This CDR3 has 17 amino acids. V was clipped by 0 bases and J by 0 bases; unmatched bases: 8. The CDR3 DNA follows: TGCAGTGCTAGAGATAGGGCGGGAGTCCACTCCTACAATGAGCAGTTCTTC. Translating gives CSARDRAGVHSYNEQFF.

This clonotype has at least ten counts. V usage is TRBV6-2 or TRBV6-3 and J usage is TRBJ1-1; D is perhaps TRBD1 (5 bases). CDR3 length: 15 residues. V shed 2 bases and J shed 4 bases, with 14 bases lying between them. Germline V gives CDR1 MNHEY, CDR2 SVGEGT. The CDR3 sequence is CASSYVGGRGTEAFF. CDR3 DNA: TGTGCCAGCAGTTACGTTGGCGGAAGGGGCACTGAAGCTTTCTTT.

This clonotype turned up a few times. V gene TRBV6-2 or TRBV6-3 combines with J gene TRBJ2-5, with 11 positions matching TRBD2. The CDR3 has 15 residues. Trimming at V came to 4 bases and at J to 5 bases, leaving 6 bases not matched to a gene. CDR1 is MNHEY and CDR2 is SVGEGT in the germline V gene. Here the CDR3 DNA reads TGTGCCAGCAGTTTTCTACTAGCGGGAGATGAGACCCAGTACTTC. It encodes CASSFLLAGDETQYF.

This clonotype was recorded at least ten times. This chain uses TRBV28 with TRBJ1-2; 8 bases are a match to TRBD1. The length of the CDR3 is 15 residues. V lost 7 bases to trimming and J lost 4 bases; unmatched junction nucleotides: 11. Germline V gene data show CDR1 as MDHEN and CDR2 as SYDVKM. CDR3 in DNA: TGTGCCAGCATTCCCGGGACAGGCGGCGTCTATGGCTACACCTTC. Translating gives CASIPGTGGVYGYTF.

There are many counts of this clonotype. The rearrangement joins TRBV6-6 to TRBJ2-3, with a possible D match to TRBD2 (6 bases). This CDR3 has 18 amino acids. Trimming took off 0 bases at V and 1 base at J, with 17 bases between the two ends. The germline V gene has CDR1 MNHNY and CDR2 SVGAGI (reference sequence). CDR3 loop: CASSYSPPGGAGTDTQYF. CDR3 nucleotide sequence: TGTGCCAGCAGTTACTCCCCCCCTGGCGGGGCGGGCACAGATACGCAGTATTTT.

This clonotype has just a few counts. The chain joins TRBV12-3 or TRBV12-4 to TRBJ1-2; D is unresolved. V lost 7 bases, J lost 2 bases, and 8 bases lay in between. The CDR3 length is 12 residues. The DNA of the CDR3 is TGTGCCAGCACCCCAGGCAACTATGGCTACACCTTC. Residues: CASTPGNYGYTF.

The table lists this clonotype with a few counts. The chain couples TRBV29-1 to TRBJ2-3; TRBD1 aligns across 7 bases. Germline CDR1 reads SQVTM; CDR2 reads ANQGSEA. The CDR3 is made up of 14 amino acids. After removal of 0 bases from V and 2 bases from J, the junction contained 2 bases not matched to a gene. The CDR3 coding sequence is TGCAGCGTTGAAGAACAGGGGTACACAGATACGCAGTATTTT. The encoded protein is CSVEEQGYTDTQYF.

This clonotype was detected many times. This rearrangement joins TRBV11-2 to TRBJ2-7; D unresolved. Germline V lookup: CDR1 SGHAT, CDR2 FQNNGV. The CDR3 runs to 16 residues. Trimming removed 2 bases at V and 2 bases at J, with 16 bases between. CDR3 DNA sequence: TGTGCCAGCAGCTTATCCGCCCCGAACCGTGCCTACGAGCAGTACTTC. Translation gives CASSLSAPNRAYEQYF. The full variable domain, its missing parts supplied by reference TRBV11-2 and TRBJ2-7, is EAGVAQSPRYKIIEKRQSVAFWCNPISGHATLYWYQQILGQGPKLLIQFQNNGVVDDSQLPKDRFSAERLKGVDSTLKIQPAKLEDSAVYLCASSLSAPNRAYEQYFGPGTRLTVT.

The V gene is TRBV6-5, the J gene TRBJ2-3; D uncertain. Germline CDR1 and CDR2: MNHEY and SVGAGI. Trimming took off 7 bases at V and 2 bases at J, with 10 bases between the two ends. This CDR3 comprises 13 residues. The CDR3 nucleotides read TGTGCCAGCAAGCGCGGAGCCACAGATACGCAGTATTTT. Protein product: CASKRGATDTQYF.